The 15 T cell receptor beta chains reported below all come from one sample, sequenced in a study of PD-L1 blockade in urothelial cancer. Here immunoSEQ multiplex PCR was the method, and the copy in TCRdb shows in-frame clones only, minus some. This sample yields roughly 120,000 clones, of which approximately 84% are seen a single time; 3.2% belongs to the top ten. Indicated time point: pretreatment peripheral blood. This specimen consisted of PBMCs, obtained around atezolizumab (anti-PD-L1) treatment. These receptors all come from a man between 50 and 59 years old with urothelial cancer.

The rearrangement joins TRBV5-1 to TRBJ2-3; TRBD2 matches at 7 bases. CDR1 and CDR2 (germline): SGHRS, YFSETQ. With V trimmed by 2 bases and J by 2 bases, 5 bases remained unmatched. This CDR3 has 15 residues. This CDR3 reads CASSLQRGLTDTQYF. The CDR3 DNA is TGCGCCAGCAGCTTACAGCGGGGCCTCACAGATACGCAGTATTTT.

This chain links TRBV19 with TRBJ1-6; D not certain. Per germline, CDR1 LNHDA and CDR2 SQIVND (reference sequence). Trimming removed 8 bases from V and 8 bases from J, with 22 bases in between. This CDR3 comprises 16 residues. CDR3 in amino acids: CASSREARLKDSPLHF. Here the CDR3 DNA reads TGTGCCAGTTCTAGAGAGGCGAGATTAAAGGATTCACCCCTCCACTTT.

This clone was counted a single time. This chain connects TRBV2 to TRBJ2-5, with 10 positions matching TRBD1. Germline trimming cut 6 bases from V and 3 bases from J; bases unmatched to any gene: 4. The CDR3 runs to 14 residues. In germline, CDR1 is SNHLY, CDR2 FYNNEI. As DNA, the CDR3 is TGTGCCAGCAGACAGGGGACAGGGGAAGAGACCCAGTACTTC. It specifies CASRQGTGEETQYF.

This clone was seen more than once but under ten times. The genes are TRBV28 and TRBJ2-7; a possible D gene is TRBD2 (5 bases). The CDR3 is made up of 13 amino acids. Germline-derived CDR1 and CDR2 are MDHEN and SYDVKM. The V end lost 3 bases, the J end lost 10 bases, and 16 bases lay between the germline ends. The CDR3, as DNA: TGTGCCAGCAGTTTTAATACTAGGGCTCCTCAGTACTTC. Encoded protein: CASSFNTRAPQYF.

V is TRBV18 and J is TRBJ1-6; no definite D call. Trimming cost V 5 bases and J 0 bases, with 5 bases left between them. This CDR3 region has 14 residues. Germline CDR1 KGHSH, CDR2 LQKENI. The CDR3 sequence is CASSMSSYNSPLHF. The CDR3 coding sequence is TGTGCCAGCTCAATGAGCTCCTATAATTCACCCCTCCACTTT. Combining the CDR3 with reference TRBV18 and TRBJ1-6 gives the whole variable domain NAGVMQNPRHLVRRRGQEARLRCSPMKGHSHVYWYRQLPEEGLKFMVYLQKENIIDESGMPKERFSAEFPKEGPSILRIQQVVRGDSAAYFCASSMSSYNSPLHFGNGTRLTVT.

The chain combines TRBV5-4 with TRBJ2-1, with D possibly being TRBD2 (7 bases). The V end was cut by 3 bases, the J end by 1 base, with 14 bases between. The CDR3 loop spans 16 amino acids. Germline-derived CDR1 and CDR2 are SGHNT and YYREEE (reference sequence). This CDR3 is CASSSGGTLSYNEQFF. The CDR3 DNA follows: TGTGCCAGCAGCTCCGGGGGGACACTTTCCTACAATGAGCAGTTCTTC.

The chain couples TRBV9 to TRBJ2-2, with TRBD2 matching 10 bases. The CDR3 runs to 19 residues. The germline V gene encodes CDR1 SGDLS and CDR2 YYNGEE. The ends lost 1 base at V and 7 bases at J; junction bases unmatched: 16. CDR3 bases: TGTGCCAGCAGCGTACGTCTGGTGCTAGCGGGAGCGGGAGTCGGGGAGCTGTTTTTT. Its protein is CASSVRLVLAGAGVGELFF.

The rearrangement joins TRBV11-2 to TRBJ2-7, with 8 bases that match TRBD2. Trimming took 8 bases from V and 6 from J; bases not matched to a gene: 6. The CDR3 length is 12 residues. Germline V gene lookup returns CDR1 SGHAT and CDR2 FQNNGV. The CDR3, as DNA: TGTGCCAGCCAGGGACTAGTAGGCGAGCAGTACTTC. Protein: CASQGLVGEQYF.

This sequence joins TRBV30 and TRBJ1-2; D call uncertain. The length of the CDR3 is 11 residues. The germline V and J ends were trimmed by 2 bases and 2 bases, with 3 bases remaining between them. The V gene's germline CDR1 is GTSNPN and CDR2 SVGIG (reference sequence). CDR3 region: CAWSLNYGYTF. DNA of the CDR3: TGTGCCTGGAGTCTAAACTATGGCTACACCTTC. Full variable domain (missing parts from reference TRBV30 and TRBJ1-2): SQTIHQWPATLVQPVGSPLSLECTVEGTSNPNLYWYRQAAGRGLQLLFYSVGIGQISSEVPQNLSASRPQDRQFILSSKKLLLSDSGFYLCAWSLNYGYTFGSGTRLTVV.

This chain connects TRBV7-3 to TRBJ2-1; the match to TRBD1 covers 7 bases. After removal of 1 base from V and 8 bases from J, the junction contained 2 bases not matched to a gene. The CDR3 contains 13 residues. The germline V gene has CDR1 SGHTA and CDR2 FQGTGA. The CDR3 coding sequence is TGTGCCAGCAGCTTAAAACAGGGGTATGAGCAGTTCTTC. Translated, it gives CASSLKQGYEQFF. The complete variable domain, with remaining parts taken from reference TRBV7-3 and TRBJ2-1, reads GAGVSQTPSNKVTEKGKYVELRCDPISGHTALYWYRQSLGQGPEFLIYFQGTGAADDSGLPNDRFFAVRPEGSVSTLKIQRTERGDSAVYLCASSLKQGYEQFFGPGTRLTVL.

The CDR3 DNA follows: TGTGCCAGCAGGCGGTCAGGGACAGGGATTACAGATACGCAGTATTTT. Translated: CASRRSGTGITDTQYF. The chain combines TRBV7-8 with TRBJ2-3; 9 bases line up with TRBD1. Germline V gene data show CDR1 as SGHVS and CDR2 as FQNEAQ. Unmatched junction bases numbered 10, after V lost 6 bases and J lost 3 bases. This CDR3 is built from 16 residues.

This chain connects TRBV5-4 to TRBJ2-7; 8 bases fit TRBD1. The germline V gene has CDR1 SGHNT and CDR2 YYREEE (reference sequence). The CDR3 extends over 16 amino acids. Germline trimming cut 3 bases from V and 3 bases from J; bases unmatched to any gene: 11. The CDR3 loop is CASSSPPGQGRYEQYF. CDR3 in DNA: TGTGCCAGCAGCTCGCCACCCGGACAGGGTCGCTACGAGCAGTACTTC.

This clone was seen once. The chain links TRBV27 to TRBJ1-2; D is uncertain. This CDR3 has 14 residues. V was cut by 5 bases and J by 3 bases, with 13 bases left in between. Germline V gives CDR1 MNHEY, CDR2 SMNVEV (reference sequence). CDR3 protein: CASSPRVSHYGYTF. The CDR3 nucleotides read TGTGCCAGCAGTCCCCGGGTGTCCCACTATGGCTACACCTTC.

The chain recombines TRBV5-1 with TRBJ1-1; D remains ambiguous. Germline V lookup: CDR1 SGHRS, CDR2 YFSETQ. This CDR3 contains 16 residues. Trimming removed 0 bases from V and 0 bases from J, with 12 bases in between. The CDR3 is CASSLGFTAMNTEAFF. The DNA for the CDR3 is TGCGCCAGCAGCTTGGGGTTTACCGCTATGAACACTGAAGCTTTCTTT.

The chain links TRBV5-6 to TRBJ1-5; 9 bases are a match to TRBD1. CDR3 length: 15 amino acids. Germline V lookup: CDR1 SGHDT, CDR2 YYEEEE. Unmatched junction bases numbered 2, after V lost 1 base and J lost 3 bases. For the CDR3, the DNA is TGTGCCAGCAGCTTGTGGGACAGGGACAATCAGCCCCAGCATTTT. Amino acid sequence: CASSLWDRDNQPQHF.